One sample yielded the 11 T cell receptor beta chains listed below, sequenced in a study of a mutant IDH1 vaccine in newly diagnosed glioma. The data were produced by immunoSEQ multiplex PCR, yet TCRdb's version contains in-frame clones alone and is incomplete. The table shows tens of thousands of clones, with 70% to 85% occurring only once. Time point meaning: week 47, end of study. Vaccination comprised doses that each held 300 ug of mutant IDH1 20-mer peptide, plus topical imiquimod. These receptors have no known antigen. The specimen was PBMCs, collected from a glioma patient whose treatment included an IDH1 peptide vaccine. The receptor set was obtained from a man aged 45-60 years with glioma.

This chain links TRBV20-1 with TRBJ1-2; no firm D call. Germline CDR1 and CDR2: DFQATT and SNEGSKA (reference sequence). Trimming left V 3 bases short and J 10 bases short, with 12 bases between. The CDR3 is 11 amino acids. The DNA of the CDR3 is TGCAGTGCTAGTCGGCAGGAGACCTACACCTTC. Translated, it gives CSASRQETYTF.

The chain uses TRBV20-1 and TRBJ2-1; no reliable D call. The CDR3 covers 11 residues. Per germline, CDR1 DFQATT and CDR2 SNEGSKA (reference sequence). V lost 8 bases and J lost 7, with 12 bases in between. The CDR3 bases are TGCAGTTCCTACAGTCTAAATGAGCAGTTCTTC. This sequence encodes CSSYSLNEQFF.

This chain joins TRBV10-1 and TRBJ1-1, with D perhaps matching TRBD1 (6 bases). The CDR3 covers 13 residues. Germline-derived CDR1 and CDR2 are WNHNN and SYGVQD (reference sequence). Trimming left V 6 bases short and J 0 bases short, with 8 bases between. The CDR3 is CASSDRMNTEAFF. The CDR3 region has the DNA TGCGCCAGCAGCGACAGGATGAACACTGAAGCTTTCTTT.

The chain combines TRBV4-1 with TRBJ2-7; a possible D gene is TRBD2 (5 bases). Trimming cost V 3 bases and J 3 bases, with 12 bases left between them. CDR1 is MGHRA and CDR2 is YSYEKL in the germline V gene. The CDR3 consists of 14 residues. The CDR3 DNA reads as TGCGCCAGCAGCCATAAACACGGGGACTACGAGCAGTACTTC. Translated, it gives CASSHKHGDYEQYF.

The gene calls are TRBV4-1 and TRBJ1-6, with D uncertain. The V gene's germline CDR1 is MGHRA and CDR2 YSYEKL. This CDR3 is 15 amino acids long. The ends were cut back, 0 bases at V and 1 base at J, with 4 bases in the middle. The CDR3 loop is CASSQELSYNSPLHF. As DNA, the CDR3 is TGCGCCAGCAGCCAAGAGTTGTCCTATAATTCACCCCTCCACTTT.

V usage is TRBV28 and J usage is TRBJ2-7, with no clear D. V was pared by 1 base and J by 6 bases, with 7 bases between. Germline V lookup: CDR1 MDHEN, CDR2 SYDVKM. The CDR3 totals 12 residues. DNA of the CDR3: TGTGCCAGCAGTTTATCAGTCTCCGAGCAGTACTTC. Its protein is CASSLSVSEQYF.

The gene calls are TRBV5-1 and TRBJ2-7; D is possibly TRBD2 (5 bases). Trimming took 0 bases from V and 3 from J, leaving 13 bases between them. Looked up from germline, CDR1 is SGHRS and CDR2 is YFSETQ. The CDR3 loop spans 15 amino acids. The CDR3 loop is CASSLGGSRNYEQYF. CDR3 coding DNA: TGCGCCAGCAGCTTGGGCGGGTCCCGAAACTACGAGCAGTACTTC.

The genes are TRBV14 and TRBJ1-1, with D possibly TRBD1 on 6 matching bases. Deletions cut 4 bases from V and 0 bases from J, with 9 bases between. From germline, CDR1 is SGHDN and CDR2 FVKESK. CDR3 size: 14 residues. The CDR3 loop reads CASSPTGLNTEAFF. CDR3 DNA sequence: TGTGCCAGCAGCCCGACAGGATTGAACACTGAAGCTTTCTTT.

J is TRBJ2-7 and V is TRBV5-1; perhaps TRBD1 as D (5 bases). Trimming removed 3 bases at V and 4 bases at J, with 5 bases between. The V gene's germline CDR1 is SGHRS and CDR2 YFSETQ. The CDR3 has 11 residues. CDR3 in DNA: TGCGCCAGCAGCTCAGGGTACGAGCAGTACTTC. It codes for CASSSGYEQYF.

The chain uses TRBV2 and TRBJ2-1, with 8 bases that match TRBD1. V lost 4 bases to trimming and J lost 5 bases; unmatched junction nucleotides: 4. Germline CDR1 SNHLY, CDR2 FYNNEI. The CDR3 is made up of 14 amino acids. In nucleotides, the CDR3 is TGTGCCAGCAGTGGCAGGGGGCTAGACAATGAGCAGTTCTTC. Protein product: CASSGRGLDNEQFF.

This clone has just a few counts. This chain joins TRBV30 and TRBJ1-2; tentatively, D is TRBD1 (5 bases). This CDR3 region has 14 residues. The V gene lost 5 bases and the J gene lost 0 bases, with 13 bases spanning the gap. Per germline, CDR1 GTSNPN and CDR2 SVGIG (reference sequence). CDR3 sequence: CAWGRDRANYGYTF. CDR3 DNA: TGTGCCTGGGGCCGGGACCGAGCTAACTATGGCTACACCTTC.